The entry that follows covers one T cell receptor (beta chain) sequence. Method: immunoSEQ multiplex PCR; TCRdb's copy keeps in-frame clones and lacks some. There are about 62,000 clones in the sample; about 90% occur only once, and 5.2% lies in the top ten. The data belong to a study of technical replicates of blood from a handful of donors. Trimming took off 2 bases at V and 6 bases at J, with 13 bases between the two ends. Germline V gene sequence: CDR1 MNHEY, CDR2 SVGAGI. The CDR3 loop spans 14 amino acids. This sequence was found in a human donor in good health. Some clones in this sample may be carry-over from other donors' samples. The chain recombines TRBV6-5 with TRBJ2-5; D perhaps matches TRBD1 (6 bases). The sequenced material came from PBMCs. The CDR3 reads CASSYGGLDQTQYF. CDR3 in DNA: TGTGCCAGCAGTTACGGGGGCCTCGATCAGACCCAGTACTTC.